This TCR beta chain was captured in a study of T cell repertoires in cytomegalovirus infection. The study, taken as a whole, reports: Dominating the ex vivo response were TCR beta clonotypes that were CMV-specific and HLA-C-restricted.

This clonotype was counted a few times. Its target is unknown. One entry per CDR3 protein results from TCRdb running MiXCR on the reads. Of hundreds of thousands of distinct CDR3 sequences listed, roughly 24% are singletons. Unmatched junction bases numbered 11, after V lost 6 bases and J lost 5 bases. This CDR3 is 15 amino acids long. From germline, CDR1 is MNHEY and CDR2 SVGEGT. The chain uses TRBV6-2 or TRBV6-3 and TRBJ1-1; TRBD1 agrees at 8 bases. The source material was CD8+ T cells from PBMCs. The sequence derives from a human donor in good health (CMV status not recorded). Some clones in this sample may be carry-over from other donors' samples. The CDR3 nucleotides are TGTGCCAGCAGCCTTCTCCGACAGGGGATGACTGAAGCTTTCTTT. Translation: CASSLLRQGMTEAFF.